Listed here are 12 T cell receptor beta chains from one sample, sequenced in a study of T cell changes during pregnancy in multiple sclerosis. Measured with immunoSEQ multiplex PCR; TCRdb has only the in-frame clones, and not every one. The sample carries around 35,000 clones, 90% recorded once. Source: CD8+ T cells from peripheral blood mononuclear cells, taken after pregnancy. Every receptor here comes from a female donor with multiple sclerosis, enrolled in a pregnancy study.

The V call is TRBV10-3, the J call TRBJ2-7; 8 nucleotides line up with TRBD1. Looked up from germline, CDR1 is ENHRY and CDR2 is SYGVKD. The J segment lost 5 bases and the V segment lost 2 bases, leaving 5 bases of the junction unmatched. The CDR3 is 14 amino acids. CDR3 loop: CAISEPDRGNEQYF. The DNA for the CDR3 is TGTGCCATCAGTGAGCCCGACAGGGGAAACGAGCAGTACTTC.

This chain joins TRBV6-5 and TRBJ2-7; 11 nucleotides align to TRBD1. This CDR3 has 15 amino acids. V dropped 7 bases and J dropped 6; count of bases not matched to a gene: 11. Germline values: CDR1 MNHEY, CDR2 SVGAGI. CDR3 DNA: TGTGCCAGCACCCAGACTTCGGGACAGGGGGGCGAGCAGTACTTC. Its translation is CASTQTSGQGGEQYF.

The V gene is TRBV19, the J gene TRBJ1-1; D is ambiguous. The V and J ends lost 7 bases and 11 bases respectively, with 14 bases between them. The CDR3 is 11 amino acids. The germline CDR1 and CDR2 sequences are LNHDA and SQIVND (reference sequence). DNA of the CDR3: TGTGCCAGTATCCTAGGAGGGTCGGCTTTCTTT. Protein sequence: CASILGGSAFF. Full variable domain (remainder filled in from reference TRBV19 and TRBJ1-1): DGGITQSPKYLFRKEGQNVTLSCEQNLNHDAMYWYRQDPGQGLRLIYYSQIVNDFQKGDIAEGYSVSREKKESFPLTVTSAQKNPTAFYLCASILGGSAFFGQGTRLTVV.

V and J are TRBV4-3 and TRBJ2-1; 8 nucleotides match TRBD1. The CDR3 runs to 16 residues. J lost 4 bases, V lost 0 bases, and 5 bases had no gene match. Germline V gene lookup returns CDR1 LGHNA and CDR2 YSLEER. CDR3: CASSQDGQGPYNEQFF. DNA of the CDR3: TGCGCCAGCAGCCAAGACGGACAGGGCCCTTACAATGAGCAGTTCTTC.

The chain has TRBV6-5 and TRBJ2-7; the D gene is possibly TRBD2 (6 bases). CDR3 length: 14 amino acids. Germline CDR1 MNHEY, CDR2 SVGAGI. Between the trimmed V and J ends, which lost 5 bases and 2 bases, there was a span of 13 bases. The CDR3 coding sequence is TGTGCCAGCAGTCTCGGCGGCGGGGCCTACGAGCAGTACTTC. This sequence encodes CASSLGGGAYEQYF.

This sequence joins TRBV5-6 and TRBJ2-2; TRBD1 might be the D (5 bases). V was pared by 0 bases and J by 4 bases, with 7 bases between. Germline CDR1 SGHDT, CDR2 YYEEEE. This CDR3 contains 14 residues. This chain's CDR3 is CASSLGQSTGELFF. DNA for the CDR3: TGTGCCAGCAGCTTGGGACAGTCCACCGGGGAGCTGTTTTTT. Together with reference TRBV5-6 and TRBJ2-2, the CDR3 gives the full variable domain: DAGVTQSPTHLIKTRGQQVTLRCSPKSGHDTVSWYQQALGQGPQFIFQYYEEEERQRGNFPDRFSGHQFPNYSSELNVNALLLGDSALYLCASSLGQSTGELFFGEGSRLTVL.

V is TRBV6-6 and J is TRBJ1-4; a weak D match, TRBD1 (5 bases). The ends were cut back, 4 bases at V and 10 bases at J, with 13 bases in the middle. Germline V gene lookup returns CDR1 MNHNY and CDR2 SVGAGI (reference sequence). The CDR3 contains 13 residues. Here the CDR3 DNA reads TGTGCCAGCAGTTCCGAACCAGACAGAAAACTGTTTTTT. Amino acids: CASSSEPDRKLFF.

V gene TRBV9 combines with J gene TRBJ1-1; the D is unclear. Between the trimmed V and J ends, which lost 0 bases and 1 base, there was a span of 7 bases. The CDR3 contains 14 residues. Germline V gene data show CDR1 as SGDLS and CDR2 as YYNGEE. This CDR3 is CASSVGGENTEAFF. The CDR3 DNA is TGTGCCAGCAGCGTAGGAGGAGAGAACACTGAAGCTTTCTTT.

This chain joins TRBV4-3 and TRBJ1-1; D not resolved. In germline, CDR1 is LGHNA, CDR2 YSLEER. Trimming shortened V by 0 bases and J by 3 bases, and 14 bases separated the two germline ends. The CDR3 is 16 amino acids. Here the CDR3 DNA reads TGCGCCAGCAGCCAAGATTTACAGACGCCTTACACTGAAGCTTTCTTT. As protein: CASSQDLQTPYTEAFF.

The chain uses TRBV5-1 and TRBJ1-6; D is possibly TRBD1 (6 bases). Looked up from germline, CDR1 is SGHRS and CDR2 is YFSETQ. The CDR3 is 20 residues long. With 0 bases removed from V and 0 bases from J, the gap between germline ends came to 19 bases. The DNA for the CDR3 is TGCGCCAGCAGCTTGGGGGGGCGGCGGACGGTTGGCTCCTATAATTCACCCCTCCACTTT. Protein sequence: CASSLGGRRTVGSYNSPLHF.

The CDR3 loop is CASSESLGTGGYEQYF. In nucleotides, the CDR3 is TGTGCCAGCAGTGAATCTCTGGGGACAGGGGGCTACGAGCAGTACTTC. J is TRBJ2-7 and V is TRBV6-1; 11 bases match TRBD1. CDR3 length equals 16 residues. Looked up from germline, CDR1 is MNHNS and CDR2 is SASEGT. With 2 bases clipped from V and 3 bases from J, the junction kept 6 bases outside the gene matches.

The V and J genes are TRBV7-9 and TRBJ1-5; a possible D gene is TRBD1 (6 bases). The CDR3 extends over 16 amino acids. V lost 3 bases and J 0 bases, leaving 12 bases between the germline ends. Germline CDR1 and CDR2: SEHNR and FQNEAQ (reference sequence). CDR3 protein: CASSFGQINSNQPQHF. The DNA of the CDR3 is TGTGCCAGCAGCTTCGGACAGATCAATAGCAATCAGCCCCAGCATTTT.